The TCR beta chain described here comes from a study of Tregs in tolerant kidney transplant recipients. CD4+CD25+CD127- Tregs, CD4+CD25- non-Tregs, CD4 and CD8 cells were sorted. Study-wide results and limits: Tolerant patients' donor-specific Tregs expanded beyond overall Tregs, suggesting antigen-driven growth.

This table comes from immunoSEQ multiplex PCR, and its TCRdb copy is limited to in-frame clones, with some not included. The repertoire holds 110,000 or so clones, with about 90% as singletons. The sample holds one count of this clone. Antigen unknown. The sequences come from CD4+ T cells from blood, collected before the transplant. The sequence was collected from a human donor who received a combined kidney and bone marrow transplant.

The CDR3 nucleotides are TGTGCCAGCAGCCAGGAGACGGCGTCTGAGCAGTTCTTC. Its protein product is CASSQETASEQFF. V usage is TRBV4-2 and J usage is TRBJ2-1, with D hard to call. The germline V gene has CDR1 LGHNA and CDR2 YNFKEQ. This CDR3 is built from 13 residues. V gave up 3 bases and J gave up 9 bases, with 12 bases separating them.